This T cell receptor (beta chain) was recovered during a study of blood T cell repertoires in COVID-19 (dated by TCRdb to the early 2020s). Notes on the research overall: Collaborator samples came from the United States, Italy and Spain and covered acute and convalescent phases of COVID-19. The prospective study material was composed of cDNA or gDNA derived from T cells, B-cell-depleted T cells, or PBMCs. The dataset comprised deeply sampled blood TCRbeta repertoires from subjects exposed to, actively infected with, or recovered from COVID-19. The repertoires were released in a freely available public database meant as a resource for research on the immune response to SARS-CoV-2. Samples were obtained from the ongoing ImmuneRACE study (first 160 participants) and from about 1,300 subjects provided by 6 global collaborators. Nearly every sample came with metadata listing a de-identified subject ID, COVID-19 status, age in years and sex. Where HLA class I and class II types were available, the types were taken from metadata supplied by the sample provider, not from assay-based typing.

General study outcomes and caveats: How much clinical and demographic metadata was included differed by source and by participant, and the metadata was provided uncurated.

The immunoSEQ Assay, a bias-controlled multiplex PCR, was used to amplify TCRbeta CDR3 regions from genomic DNA. Under the source paper's analysis protocol: Within the assay, amplification of reference gene primers was used to estimate how many nucleated cells each sample contained. To quantify the absolute abundance of each unique TCRbeta CDR3 rearrangement, sequence reads were collapsed and filtered. For each sample, productive Simpson clonality was calculated by taking the square root of Simpson's diversity index across productive rearrangements. The clones in this table, taken by TCRdb from immuneACCESS, are in-frame only. Not every clone is retained; where verified, under half of the shortfall comes from an unresolved V gene, and the cause of the rest is unknown. The V and J calls and clone size are taken from that table; D and trimming were inferred from the DNA. A total of 250,000 to 350,000 clones appear in this sample, about 81% of them only once. The ten largest clones take up approximately 1.5% of the sample.

For this chain, trimming is 4 bases at the V end and 2 bases at the J end, and the number of junction bases without a gene match is 4. CDR1 and CDR2 are drawn from the germline V gene: SGHTA, FQGNSA. Including the terminal cysteine and phenylalanine, the CDR3 comprises 14 residues. Only the CDR3 DNA stays, 42 bases, in frame from base 1. Note on this clone: Its specific antigen is unknown. Base qualities are missing; no much larger clone stands one base away.

One collaborating source in Seattle enrolled patients during active infection and followed them longitudinally through the course of disease. Collaborating institutions collected whole blood in K2EDTA tubes following their own protocols. For TCRbeta analysis, collaborators shipped samples as frozen whole blood, isolated PBMCs, or DNA extracted from either of those sample types. The chain is assembled from TRBV7-2 and TRBJ1-2, with 7 bases matching TRBD1. Sequencing input: peripheral blood. The clonotype was recovered from a human donor with COVID-19, enrolled during active disease. The donor label of this sample is uncertain. The CDR3 is CASSSGTENYGYTF. The base sequence is TGTGCCAGCAGCTCCGGGACAGAGAACTATGGCTACACCTTC.